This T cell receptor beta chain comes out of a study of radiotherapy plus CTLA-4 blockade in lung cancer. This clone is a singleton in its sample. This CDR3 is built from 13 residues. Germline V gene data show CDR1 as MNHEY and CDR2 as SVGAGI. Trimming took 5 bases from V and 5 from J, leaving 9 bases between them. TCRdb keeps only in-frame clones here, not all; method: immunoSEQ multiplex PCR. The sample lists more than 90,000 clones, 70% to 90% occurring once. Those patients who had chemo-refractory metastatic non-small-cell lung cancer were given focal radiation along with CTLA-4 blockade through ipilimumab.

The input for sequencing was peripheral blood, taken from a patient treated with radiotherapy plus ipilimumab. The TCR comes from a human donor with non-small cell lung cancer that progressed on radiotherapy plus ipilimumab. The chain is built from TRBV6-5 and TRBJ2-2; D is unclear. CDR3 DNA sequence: TGTGCCAGCAGTGTAAGAAGGACCGGGGAGCTGTTTTTT. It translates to CASSVRRTGELFF.